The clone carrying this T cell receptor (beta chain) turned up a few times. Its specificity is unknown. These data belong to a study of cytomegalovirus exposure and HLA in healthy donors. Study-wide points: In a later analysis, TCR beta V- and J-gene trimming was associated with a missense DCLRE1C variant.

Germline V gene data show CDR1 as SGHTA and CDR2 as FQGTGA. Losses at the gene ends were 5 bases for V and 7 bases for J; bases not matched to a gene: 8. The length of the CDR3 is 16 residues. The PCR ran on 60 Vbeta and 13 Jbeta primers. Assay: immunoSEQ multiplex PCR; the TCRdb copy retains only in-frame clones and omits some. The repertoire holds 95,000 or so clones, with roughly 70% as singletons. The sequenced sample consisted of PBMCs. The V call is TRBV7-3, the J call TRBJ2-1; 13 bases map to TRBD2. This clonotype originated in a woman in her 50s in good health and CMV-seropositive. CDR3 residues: CASSPFTSGRGNEQFF. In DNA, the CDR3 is TGTGCCAGCAGCCCCTTTACTAGCGGGAGGGGGAATGAGCAGTTCTTC.